This TCR beta chain derives from a study of T cells after yellow fever vaccination. Study information: Researchers used SMART-Seq v4 Ultra Low Input to prepare fractions that had low cell numbers. Study-wide points: Most primary-vaccination clones recurred post-booster (about 96% CD4, roughly 91% CD8). Across the CD4 and CD8 compartments, a small share of clonotypes was present in both.

Points on this clonotype: The antigen is undetermined.

UMIs and a universal primer site were added when TCR cDNA was made by 5'RACE template switching. TCRdb reprocessed the 5' RACE reads via MiXCR and lists one record per CDR3 protein. The repertoire holds approximately 580,000 distinct CDR3 sequences, with 17% as singletons. The CDR3 is 13 amino acids. The V end was cut by 7 bases, the J end by 4 bases, with 8 bases between. Germline assignment: CDR1 ENHRY and CDR2 SYGVKD. The material was PBMCs, obtained roughly 5 days after the first yellow fever vaccination. The receptor comes from a young man who received the YFV17D yellow fever vaccine. The rearrangement uses TRBV10-3 and TRBJ1-6; D is unresolved. The CDR3 nucleotides read TGTGCCATCACGGGCGAATATAATTCACCCCTCCACTTT. This sequence encodes CAITGEYNSPLHF.